Shown below are 10 T cell receptor beta chains from a single sample sequenced in a study of brain T cells in children with intractable seizures. Measured with immunoSEQ multiplex PCR; TCRdb has only the in-frame clones, and not every one. The profile shows about 340,000 clones, about 93% of them singletons. The time point denotes: blood from clinic visit 5 months post-surgery; TSC patient then seizure free. The starting material was peripheral blood, obtained roughly 5 months after surgery. These receptors all come from a boy younger than two with tuberous sclerosis and intractable seizures.

The rearrangement joins TRBV12-2 to TRBJ1-5. TRBV12-2 is a known pseudogene. The CDR3 totals 15 residues. CDR3 sequence: CASRLAEGYNQPQHF. The CDR3 DNA sequence: TGTGCAAGTCGCTTAGCTGAGGGGTACAATCAGCCCCAGCATTTT.

This clone appeared a few times. In DNA, the CDR3 is TGCAGTGCTAGTTCAACAGGACCTAATCAGCCCCAGCATTTT. It codes for CSASSTGPNQPQHF. The chain carries TRBV20-1 and TRBJ1-5; perhaps TRBD1 as D (5 bases). The germline CDR1 and CDR2 sequences are DFQATT and SNEGSKA (reference sequence). Trimming took off 3 bases at V and 4 bases at J, with 13 bases between the two ends. The CDR3 has 14 residues.

The V call is TRBV30, the J call TRBJ1-2, with D possibly TRBD1 on 6 matching bases. The CDR3 has 13 amino acids. V was pared by 1 base and J by 2 bases, with 8 bases between. Germline V gene sequence: CDR1 GTSNPN, CDR2 SVGIG (reference sequence). This CDR3 reads CAWSEGQNYGYTF. CDR3 nucleotides: TGTGCCTGGAGTGAGGGACAAAACTATGGCTACACCTTC.

The chain uses TRBV19 and TRBJ1-1; TRBD1 agrees at 7 bases. The CDR3 contains 16 residues. Losses at the gene ends were 5 bases for V and 1 base for J; bases not matched to a gene: 10. Germline V gene sequence: CDR1 LNHDA, CDR2 SQIVND (reference sequence). Written as DNA, the CDR3 is TGTGCCAGTAGTGACGCTCCGAGGACAGGGAACACTGAAGCTTTCTTT. Its translation is CASSDAPRTGNTEAFF.

The chain uses TRBV7-9 and TRBJ2-7; D perhaps matches TRBD1 (6 bases). Trimming removed 1 base at V and 0 bases at J, with 13 bases between. The germline gives CDR1 SEHNR, CDR2 FQNEAQ (reference sequence). The CDR3 consists of 16 residues. The CDR3: CASSLEAGVGSYEQYF. Written as DNA, the CDR3 is TGTGCCAGCAGCTTAGAGGCAGGGGTGGGCTCCTACGAGCAGTACTTC.

J is TRBJ2-1 and V is TRBV7-2, with D unclear. V gave up 1 base and J gave up 9 bases, with 16 bases separating them. The CDR3 has 15 residues. Germline CDR1 reads SGHTA; CDR2 reads FQGNSA. CDR3 residues: CASSLGVQLVPEQFF. The CDR3 nucleotides read TGTGCCAGCAGCTTAGGAGTACAATTAGTTCCTGAGCAGTTCTTC.

This chain links TRBV11-2 with TRBJ1-1, with 8 bases identical to TRBD1. Trimming removed 10 bases from V and 11 bases from J; junction bases left unmatched: 12. Germline lookup yields CDR1 SGHAT and CDR2 FQNNGV. This CDR3 spans 12 amino acids. The CDR3 here is CANNAGTGLAFF. The CDR3 bases are TGTGCCAACAACGCCGGGACAGGTTTGGCTTTCTTT.

The rearrangement links TRBV11-1 to TRBJ2-2, with TRBD2 identical over 8 bases. J was trimmed by 4 bases and V by 5 bases; bases with no gene match: 6. The CDR3 loop spans 15 amino acids. CDR1 and CDR2 from the germline V gene are SGHAT and FQDESV (reference sequence). The CDR3 sequence is CASSPGGAITGELFF. Written as DNA, the CDR3 is TGTGCCAGCAGCCCGGGGGGGGCGATCACCGGGGAGCTGTTTTTT.

V and J are TRBV30 and TRBJ1-4, with D uncertain. The V end lost 0 bases, the J end lost 6 bases, and 14 bases lay between the germline ends. Germline V gene data show CDR1 as GTSNPN and CDR2 as SVGIG (reference sequence). The CDR3 totals 15 residues. CDR3 sequence (DNA): TGTGCCTGGAGTGTAAGCGGCCTCGGGGATGAAAAACTGTTTTTT. Encoded protein: CAWSVSGLGDEKLFF.

DNA of the CDR3: TGTGCCTGGAGGAGGAAGGGGAATAAGCGGGAGGGCCCTGACATTCAGTACTTC. Protein: CAWRRKGNKREGPDIQYF. The chain joins TRBV30 to TRBJ2-4; 10 nucleotides agree with TRBD2. Losses at the gene ends were 3 bases for V and 8 bases for J; bases not matched to a gene: 19. CDR1 is GTSNPN and CDR2 is SVGIG in the germline V gene (reference sequence). CDR3 length: 18 amino acids.